This passage covers 25 T cell receptor beta chains from one sample sequenced in a study of shared clonotypes between healthy human individuals (dated by TCRdb to 2020 to 2022). The library came from the immunoSEQ multiplex PCR assay. TCRdb took this table from immuneACCESS and kept in-frame rearrangements with V and J called. Such tables lack part of the clones; where checked against another copy, unresolved V genes explain under half of the gap, and the rest is unexplained. Recorded for this sample are about 2 million clones; 90% to 95% of them occurred a single time. The top ten clonotypes cover around 0.13% of the sample. The sequenced sample consisted of naive CD4+ T cells sorted from blood. The cell subset or site label, as the study defines it: CD45RA+ positively selected. These receptors all stem from a man between 18 and 29 years old in good health.

CDR3 amino acids: CASGKNIYEQYF. The DNA of the CDR3 is TGTGCCAGCGGAAAGAACATCTACGAGCAGTACTTC. The V gene is TRBV25-1, the J gene TRBJ2-7; D is undetermined. Looked up from germline, CDR1 is MGHDK and CDR2 is SYGVNS. V was trimmed by 8 bases and J by 3 bases, leaving 11 bases between them. The CDR3 totals 12 residues.

This chain joins TRBV25-1 and TRBJ2-1; 7 bases align to TRBD2. The CDR3 covers 14 residues. Trimming cost V 10 bases and J 8 bases; bases outside gene matches: 14. The V gene's germline CDR1 is MGHDK and CDR2 SYGVNS. The CDR3 sequence is CATQPAGATHEQFF. Written as DNA, the CDR3 is TGTGCCACCCAACCGGCGGGAGCAACCCATGAGCAGTTCTTC.

About this clone: This sample also contains other DNA sequences that code for the same CDR3. The J gene is TRBJ1-1, the V gene TRBV11-3, with D maybe TRBD1 (5 bases). The CDR3 sequence is 14 residues long. CDR1 and CDR2 (germline): SGHNT, YENEEA. Trimming removed 0 bases at V and 1 base at J, with 6 bases between. The CDR3 region is CASSLDGGNTEAFF. The CDR3 DNA reads TGTGCCAGCAGCTTAGACGGGGGGAACACTGAAGCTTTCTTT. Looking up the rest from reference TRBV11-3 and TRBJ1-1 gives the full variable domain: EAGVVQSPRYKIIEKKQPVAFWCNPISGHNTLYWYLQNLGQGPELLIRYENEEAVDDSQLPKDRFSAERLKGVDSTLKIQPAELGDSAVYLCASSLDGGNTEAFFGQGTRLTVV.

This clone has a single count. The V and J genes are TRBV18 and TRBJ1-1; no firm D call. CDR1 and CDR2 from the germline V gene are KGHSH and LQKENI. CDR3 size: 16 residues. The V end lost 1 base, the J end lost 1 base, and 13 bases lay between the germline ends. The CDR3 DNA reads as TGTGCCAGCTCACCACTCCTGGGAGGTGGGAACACTGAAGCTTTCTTT. It encodes CASSPLLGGGNTEAFF.

The V gene is TRBV7-9, the J gene TRBJ2-7; 8 nucleotides match TRBD1. The CDR3 has 16 amino acids. The V and J ends lost 0 bases and 4 bases, in that order; junction bases with no gene match: 8. CDR1 and CDR2 (germline): SEHNR, FQNEAQ (reference sequence). Written as DNA, the CDR3 is TGTGCCAGCAGCTTAGCGCGGTGGACAGGGCCATACGAGCAGTACTTC. Protein sequence: CASSLARWTGPYEQYF. Full variable domain (missing parts from reference TRBV7-9 and TRBJ2-7): DTGVSQNPRHKITKRGQNVTFRCDPISEHNRLYWYRQTLGQGPEFLTYFQNEAQLEKSRLLSDRFSAERPKGSFSTLEIQRTEQGDSAMYLCASSLARWTGPYEQYFGPGTRLTVT.

V usage is TRBV18 and J usage is TRBJ2-2; D possibly corresponds to TRBD2 (6 bases). This CDR3 spans 13 amino acids. Germline CDR1 reads KGHSH; CDR2 reads LQKENI. The V end was cut by 8 bases, the J end by 4 bases, with 11 bases between. The CDR3 coding sequence is TGTGCCAGCCGGGAGTCCTCCACCGGGGAGCTGTTTTTT. This translates into CASRESSTGELFF.

This rearrangement joins TRBV6-5 to TRBJ2-3; either TRBD1 or TRBD2 may fit D (5 bases each). Germline V gene data show CDR1 as MNHEY and CDR2 as SVGAGI. The CDR3 length is 16 residues. Deletions cut 0 bases from V and 4 bases from J, with 14 bases between. CDR3 DNA: TGTGCCAGCAGTTACTCCGGGGCTGGGGCAGCAGATACGCAGTATTTT. Its translation: CASSYSGAGAADTQYF.

The chain carries TRBV5-1 and TRBJ2-1; TRBD2 matches 7 bases. The CDR3 has 17 amino acids. The ends lost 3 bases at V and 7 bases at J; junction bases unmatched: 16. CDR1 is SGHRS, CDR2 YFSETQ, per germline. The CDR3 here is CASSSGGTQDVLNEQFF. The CDR3, as DNA: TGCGCCAGCAGCTCCGGGGGGACCCAGGATGTATTAAATGAGCAGTTCTTC.

Comment on this clone: The same CDR3 arises from other DNA sequences in this sample as well. This chain links TRBV5-1 with TRBJ2-5; 8 positions agree with TRBD2. This CDR3 has 14 amino acids. With 4 bases clipped from V and 1 base from J, the junction kept 3 bases outside the gene matches. Germline CDR1 is SGHRS and CDR2 is YFSETQ. The DNA for the CDR3 is TGCGCCAGCAGCGGCGGGGGGAGCCAAGAGACCCAGTACTTC. This encodes CASSGGGSQETQYF.

The rearrangement uses TRBV19 and TRBJ1-5, with 11 nucleotides matching TRBD1. J was trimmed by 5 bases and V by 7 bases; bases with no gene match: 4. This CDR3 is 14 amino acids long. Germline lookup yields CDR1 LNHDA and CDR2 SQIVND (reference sequence). The CDR3 spells CASMRTGGDQPQHF. The CDR3 bases are TGTGCCAGTATGAGGACAGGGGGCGATCAGCCCCAGCATTTT.

Of note for this clone: Other DNA sequences of this sample code for an identical CDR3. V gene TRBV28 combines with J gene TRBJ1-2; D gene ambiguous. Germline CDR1 MDHEN, CDR2 SYDVKM. The CDR3 loop spans 12 amino acids. Trimming took 5 bases from V and 5 from J, leaving 9 bases between them. The CDR3 loop is CASSPRAYGYTF. For the CDR3, the DNA is TGTGCCAGCAGTCCCCGTGCTTATGGCTACACCTTC.

The V and J genes are TRBV7-2 and TRBJ2-2; TRBD2 aligns across 8 bases. The CDR3 extends over 17 amino acids. V shed 5 bases and J 6 bases; nucleotides not matched to a gene: 14. Germline V gene sequence: CDR1 SGHTA, CDR2 FQGNSA. The CDR3 protein is CASSPLAGTSLAGELFF. The CDR3 region has the DNA TGTGCCAGCAGCCCACTGGCAGGGACTAGTCTGGCCGGGGAGCTGTTTTTT.

In the case of this clone: Other nucleotide sequences from this sample produce the same CDR3. The V call is TRBV18, the J call TRBJ1-5; weak D call: TRBD1 (5 bases). The CDR3 has 14 residues. V lost 0 bases and J lost 7, with 10 bases in between. The V gene's germline CDR1 is KGHSH and CDR2 LQKENI. CDR3 in DNA: TGTGCCAGCTCACCACCGGGTGGGGGACAGCCCCAGCATTTT. It codes for CASSPPGGGQPQHF.

Only one count was recorded for this clone. This chain joins TRBV25-1 and TRBJ1-2, with 9 positions matching TRBD1. J lost 8 bases, V lost 4 bases, and 8 bases had no gene match. The CDR3 runs to 14 residues. Germline V gene sequence: CDR1 MGHDK, CDR2 SYGVNS. As DNA, the CDR3 is TGTGCCAGCAGTGCACCACAGGGGGCAAAAGGCTACACCTTC. Translating it yields CASSAPQGAKGYTF.

The chain combines TRBV2 with TRBJ1-2; D unclear. The V end lost 2 bases, the J end lost 8 bases, and 15 bases lay between the germline ends. Germline V gene sequence: CDR1 SNHLY, CDR2 FYNNEI. The CDR3 is 14 amino acids. The CDR3 DNA is TGTGCCAGCAGTGAAACGGACGGAGTGAAGGGCTACACCTTC. Amino acid sequence: CASSETDGVKGYTF.

Comment on this clone: Other DNA sequences from this sample encode an identical CDR3 as well. The rearrangement joins TRBV9 to TRBJ1-6; D ambiguous. Per germline, CDR1 SGDLS and CDR2 YYNGEE. The CDR3 has 15 residues. V dropped 3 bases and J dropped 0 bases, with 7 bases sitting between them. CDR3 amino acids: CASSGDSSYNSPLHF. The CDR3, as DNA: TGTGCCAGCAGCGGCGATAGCTCCTATAATTCACCCCTCCACTTT.

CDR3 sequence: CASSIAVGELFF. The DNA of the CDR3 is TGTGCCAGTAGTATAGCGGTCGGGGAGCTGTTTTTT. This chain uses TRBV19 with TRBJ2-2; D gene unclear. CDR1 LNHDA and CDR2 SQIVND come from the germline V gene (reference sequence). Trimming took off 1 base at V and 7 bases at J, with 4 bases between the two ends. This CDR3 contains 12 residues.

The rearrangement joins TRBV27 to TRBJ1-5, with 7 bases fitting TRBD1. The CDR3 contains 13 residues. J lost 6 bases, V lost 8 bases, and 7 bases had no gene match. In germline, CDR1 is MNHEY, CDR2 SMNVEV (reference sequence). The CDR3 sequence is CASGHRGGQPQHF. CDR3 sequence (DNA): TGTGCCAGCGGTCACAGGGGAGGTCAGCCCCAGCATTTT.

This clone was recorded only once. This chain links TRBV2 with TRBJ1-2; 12 positions match TRBD1. The CDR3 loop spans 15 amino acids. The trim removed 5 bases at V and 6 bases at J, leaving 7 bases unmatched. Germline CDR1 is SNHLY and CDR2 is FYNNEI. The CDR3 is CASSSGTGGEDGYTF. The CDR3 bases are TGTGCCAGCAGTTCCGGGACAGGGGGCGAGGATGGCTACACCTTC.

The chain carries TRBV28 and TRBJ1-1; D remains unclear. V lost 5 bases, J lost 3 bases, and 19 bases lay in between. Germline values: CDR1 MDHEN, CDR2 SYDVKM. The CDR3 is made up of 16 amino acids. CDR3 amino acids: CASSSPGSQADTEAFF. DNA for the CDR3: TGTGCCAGCAGTAGCCCCGGGAGCCAAGCCGACACTGAAGCTTTCTTT.

About this clone: Germline is not matched at one junction end, which may reflect a read error. The chain has TRBV7-7 and TRBJ2-5, with 10 bases aligning to TRBD2. This CDR3 spans 15 amino acids. Germline assignment: CDR1 SSHAT and CDR2 FNYEAQ (reference sequence). DNA for the CDR3: TGTGCTAGCAGCTTACTAGCGGGGCCCCAAGAGACCCAGTACTTC. Amino acid sequence: CASSLLAGPQETQYF.

This clone was seen only once. The J gene is TRBJ1-2, the V gene TRBV7-2; possibly TRBD1 for D (5 bases). Germline V lookup: CDR1 SGHTA, CDR2 FQGNSA. V lost 5 bases to trimming and J lost 4 bases, with 11 bases between them. The CDR3 contains 13 residues. The CDR3 DNA reads TGTGCCAGCAGCCCACAGGCAGTCTATGGCTACACCTTC. Encoded protein: CASSPQAVYGYTF.

This clone was recorded only once. The J gene is TRBJ2-1, the V gene TRBV7-2; tentative D call: TRBD2 (7 bases). CDR3 length: 17 amino acids. V lost 5 bases and J 1 base, leaving 18 bases between the germline ends. Germline V gives CDR1 SGHTA, CDR2 FQGNSA. Here the CDR3 DNA reads TGTGCCAGCAGCCTTCGGGGGGCCCATGGGTCCTACAATGAGCAGTTCTTC. Its protein is CASSLRGAHGSYNEQFF.

This chain links TRBV12-5 with TRBJ2-1; the match to TRBD2 covers 10 bases. This CDR3 contains 17 residues. Germline assignment: CDR1 LGHNT and CDR2 FRNRAP. J gave up 7 bases and V 2 bases, and 11 bases lay outside the gene matches. The CDR3 nucleotides read TGTGCTAGTGGTTTGACGAAAGCGGGGGGGCCCCCTAATGAGCAGTTCTTC. It translates to CASGLTKAGGPPNEQFF. Full variable domain (remainder filled in from reference TRBV12-5 and TRBJ2-1): DARVTQTPRHKVTEMGQEVTMRCQPILGHNTVFWYRQTMMQGLELLAYFRNRAPLDDSGMPKDRFSAEMPDATLATLKIQPSEPRDSAVYFCASGLTKAGGPPNEQFFGPGTRLTVL.

This chain connects TRBV27 to TRBJ1-3, with 7 bases matching TRBD1. This CDR3 contains 15 residues. J lost 2 bases, V lost 6 bases, and 7 bases had no gene match. CDR1 is MNHEY and CDR2 is SMNVEV in the germline V gene (reference sequence). In DNA form, the CDR3 reads TGTGCCAGCAGAAGACAGGGAGGTGCTGGAAACACCATATATTTT. Translating gives CASRRQGGAGNTIYF.